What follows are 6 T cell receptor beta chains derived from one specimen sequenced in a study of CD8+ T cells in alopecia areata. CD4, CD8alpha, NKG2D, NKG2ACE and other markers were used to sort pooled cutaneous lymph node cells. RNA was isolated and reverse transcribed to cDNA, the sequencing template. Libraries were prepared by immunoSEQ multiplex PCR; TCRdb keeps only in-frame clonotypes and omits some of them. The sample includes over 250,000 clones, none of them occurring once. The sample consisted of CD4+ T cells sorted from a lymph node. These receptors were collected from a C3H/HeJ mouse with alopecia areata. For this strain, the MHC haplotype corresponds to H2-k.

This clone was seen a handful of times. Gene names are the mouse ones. CDR3 DNA, as far as it was read: TGCACCTGCACCTCCGGGACTGGGGGGTTCAATGCT. Translation gives CTCTSGTGGFNA. Given in full, the CDR3 is CTCTSGTGGFNAEQFF. The rearrangement links TRBV1 to TRBJ2-1, with 12 bases lining up with TRBD2. From the germline J gene comes the end of the CDR3, since the read stops 4 residues before it. The CDR3 runs 16 residues. In germline, CDR1 is NSQYPW, CDR2 LRSPGD (reference sequence). The junction had 9 bases not matched to a gene; V was cut back by 7 bases and J by 5 bases.

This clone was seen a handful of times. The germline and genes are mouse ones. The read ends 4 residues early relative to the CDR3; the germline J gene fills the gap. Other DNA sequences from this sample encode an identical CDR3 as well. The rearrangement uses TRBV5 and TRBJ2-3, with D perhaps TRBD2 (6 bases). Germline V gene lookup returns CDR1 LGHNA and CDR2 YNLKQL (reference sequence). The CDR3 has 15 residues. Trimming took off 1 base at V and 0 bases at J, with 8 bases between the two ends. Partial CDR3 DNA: TGTGCCAGCAGCCAAGCCTGGGGAAGTGCAGAA. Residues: CASSQAWGSAE. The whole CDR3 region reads CASSQAWGSAETLYF.

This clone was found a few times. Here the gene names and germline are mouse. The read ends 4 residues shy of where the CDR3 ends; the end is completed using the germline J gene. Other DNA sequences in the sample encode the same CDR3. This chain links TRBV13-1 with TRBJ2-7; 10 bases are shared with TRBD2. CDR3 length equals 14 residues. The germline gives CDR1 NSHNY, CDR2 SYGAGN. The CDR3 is CASSGGLGPYEQYF. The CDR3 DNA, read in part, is TGTGCCAGCAGTGGGGGACTGGGGCCGTAT.

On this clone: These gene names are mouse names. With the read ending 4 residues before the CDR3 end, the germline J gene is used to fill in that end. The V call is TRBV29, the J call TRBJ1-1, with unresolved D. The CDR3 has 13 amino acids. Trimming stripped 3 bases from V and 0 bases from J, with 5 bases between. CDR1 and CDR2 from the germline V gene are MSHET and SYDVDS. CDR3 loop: CASSFPANTEVFF. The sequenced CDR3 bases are TGTGCTAGCAGTTTTCCAGCAAACACA.

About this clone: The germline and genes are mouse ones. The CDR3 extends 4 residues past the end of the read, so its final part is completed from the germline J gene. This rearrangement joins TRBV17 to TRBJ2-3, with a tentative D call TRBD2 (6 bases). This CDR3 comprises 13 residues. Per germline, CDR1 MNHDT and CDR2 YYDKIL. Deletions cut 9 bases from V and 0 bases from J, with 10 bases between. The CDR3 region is CASFGGSAETLYF. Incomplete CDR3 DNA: TGTGCTAGTTTTGGGGGTAGTGCAGAA.

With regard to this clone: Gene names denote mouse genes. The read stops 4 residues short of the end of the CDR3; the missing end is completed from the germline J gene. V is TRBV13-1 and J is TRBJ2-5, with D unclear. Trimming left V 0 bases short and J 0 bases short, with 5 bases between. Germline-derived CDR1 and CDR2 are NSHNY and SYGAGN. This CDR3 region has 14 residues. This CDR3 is CASSDAENQDTQYF. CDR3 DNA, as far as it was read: TGTGCCAGCAGTGATGCAGAGAACCAAGAC.